Listed here are 22 T cell receptor beta chains from one sample, sequenced in a study of monozygotic twins with inflammatory bowel disease. TCRdb reprocessed the 5' RACE reads, with one entry per CDR3 protein and no DNA. The listing contains 300,000 to 450,000 distinct CDR3 sequences. The sequencing sample was made of blood. These receptors all come from a human donor with ulcerative colitis or Crohn's disease, or a healthy co-twin of an affected twin (not recorded which).

This chain joins TRBV12-3 or TRBV12-4 and TRBJ1-1; the D call from TCRdb, TRBD1, cannot be confirmed without DNA. CDR3 length equals 12 residues. CDR3: CASSLWGQGGFF.

The CDR3 is CSVDRDPHEQYF. The chain has TRBV29-1 and TRBJ2-7; TCRdb outputs TRBD1, but without DNA this stays unchecked. The CDR3 extends over 12 amino acids. Germline-derived CDR1 and CDR2 are SQVTM and ANQGSEA.

This chain uses TRBV20-1 with TRBJ1-1; TCRdb outputs TRBD1, but without DNA this stays unchecked. The CDR3 contains 15 residues. Germline V gene sequence: CDR1 DFQATT, CDR2 SNEGSKA (reference sequence). The CDR3 sequence is CSARDPGQGNTEAFF.

The chain recombines TRBV9 with TRBJ2-4; no DNA is available, so the TRBD1 call from TCRdb remains unchecked. This CDR3 is 18 amino acids long. Germline assignment: CDR1 SGDLS and CDR2 YYNGEE. This CDR3 is CASSVGGPRGGRIDIQYF.

V and J are TRBV5-1 and TRBJ1-1; as DNA is missing, the TRBD1 call by TCRdb cannot be tested. The germline V gene has CDR1 SGHRS and CDR2 YFSETQ. This CDR3 is 15 amino acids long. The CDR3 region is CASSLENSGIAEAFF.

The V call is TRBV25-1, the J call TRBJ2-5; the TRBD1 assignment by TCRdb is unverifiable without DNA. The CDR3 is made up of 18 amino acids. Germline V lookup: CDR1 MGHDK, CDR2 SYGVNS. This CDR3 reads CASSEWSQDRYNQETQYF. Supplemented by reference TRBV25-1 and TRBJ2-5, the full variable domain reads EADIYQTPRYLVIGTGKKITLECSQTMGHDKMYWYQQDPGMELHLIHYSYGVNSTEKGDLSSESTVSRIRTEHFPLTLESARPSHTSQYLCASSEWSQDRYNQETQYFGPGTRLLVL.

V is TRBV3-1 and J is TRBJ2-3. CDR1 is LGHDT and CDR2 is YNNKEL in the germline V gene (reference sequence). This CDR3 is 17 amino acids long. The CDR3 spells CASSQDRAGASTDTQYF.

The chain uses TRBV5-8 and TRBJ2-7. The CDR3 is 11 residues long. Germline CDR1 and CDR2: SGHTS and YDEGEE. The CDR3 loop is CASSRNNEQYF.

The gene calls are TRBV7-6 and TRBJ2-3; TCRdb designates TRBD1, a call that cannot be tested without DNA. Germline CDR1 is SGHVS and CDR2 is FNYEAQ. This CDR3 has 16 amino acids. CDR3 in amino acids: CASSLLQDSSTDTQYF.

This chain uses TRBV5-1 with TRBJ2-7; TCRdb names TRBD1, which stays unverified in the absence of DNA. Germline V gene sequence: CDR1 SGHRS, CDR2 YFSETQ. CDR3 length equals 14 residues. The CDR3 protein is CASSRTQGAHEQYF. Full variable domain (rest looked up from reference TRBV5-1 and TRBJ2-7): KAGVTQTPRYLIKTRGQQVTLSCSPISGHRSVSWYQQTPGQGLQFLFEYFSETQRNKGNFPGRFSGRQFSNSRSEMNVSTLELGDSALYLCASSRTQGAHEQYFGPGTRLTVT.

The chain links TRBV6-2 or TRBV6-3 to TRBJ2-1; without DNA, the TCRdb call of TRBD1 cannot be checked. Germline V gene sequence: CDR1 MNHEY, CDR2 SVGEGT. This CDR3 comprises 15 residues. The CDR3 reads CASSYARGAAYEQFF.

The chain employs TRBV12-3 or TRBV12-4 and TRBJ1-5; the TCRdb D gene call, TRBD1, has no DNA to confirm it. The CDR3 has 15 residues. The CDR3 region is CASRPLGGGNQPQHF.

V gene TRBV5-1 combines with J gene TRBJ2-1; TCRdb picks TRBD2, but there is no DNA to check that call. Germline V gives CDR1 SGHRS, CDR2 YFSETQ. The CDR3 contains 15 residues. This CDR3 reads CASSLLRGGGNEQFF.

The CDR3 spells CASSRGLAGGELFF. J is TRBJ2-2 and V is TRBV14; the TCRdb D gene call, TRBD2, has no DNA to confirm it. The CDR3 extends over 14 amino acids. Germline CDR1 and CDR2: SGHDN and FVKESK.

J is TRBJ2-6 and V is TRBV28. Germline loops: CDR1 MDHEN, CDR2 SYDVKM. This CDR3 is 14 amino acids long. CDR3 protein: CASSTFRGANVLTF.

CDR3 in amino acids: CASSLLMYGYTF. The V call is TRBV12-3 or TRBV12-4, the J call TRBJ1-2. The length of the CDR3 is 12 residues.

The rearrangement uses TRBV5-1 and TRBJ1-6; TCRdb returns TRBD1, unconfirmable since there is no DNA. This CDR3 is 19 amino acids long. CDR1 SGHRS and CDR2 YFSETQ come from the germline V gene. The CDR3 here is CASSFSEPGRSSYNSPLHF.

The CDR3 spells CASSLSGTNEKLFF. This rearrangement joins TRBV7-2 to TRBJ1-4. This CDR3 region has 14 residues. In germline, CDR1 is SGHTA, CDR2 FQGNSA.

The gene calls are TRBV20-1 and TRBJ2-5; no DNA is available, so the TRBD2 call from TCRdb remains unchecked. Germline CDR1 DFQATT, CDR2 SNEGSKA (reference sequence). The CDR3 sequence is 15 residues long. CDR3 sequence: CSAQQLAGLKETQYF.

CDR3: CAISVQTGGANNEQFF. The chain joins TRBV10-3 to TRBJ2-1; without DNA, the TCRdb call of TRBD1 cannot be checked. This CDR3 comprises 16 residues. CDR1 and CDR2 (germline): ENHRY, SYGVKD.

This chain joins TRBV6-5 and TRBJ2-1; the TRBD2 assignment by TCRdb is unverifiable without DNA. The CDR3 length is 18 residues. Germline CDR1 and CDR2: MNHEY and SVGAGI. This CDR3 is CASSYGGLAGGSGNEQFF.

The gene calls are TRBV29-1 and TRBJ1-1; the D gene TCRdb calls, TRBD1, cannot be checked with no DNA. In germline, CDR1 is SQVTM, CDR2 ANQGSEA. This CDR3 contains 16 residues. CDR3 sequence: CSVDRGGSYTNTEAFF.